The 9 T cell receptor beta chains below come from one sample, sequenced in a study of blood T cell repertoires in COVID-19. Sequencing was performed with immunoSEQ multiplex PCR; in TCRdb, only in-frame clones are kept and a portion is missing. The data show over 100,000 clones, 60% to 80% seen once. Sequencing was carried out using peripheral blood. Receptors originate from a woman between 65 and 79 years old with acute or convalescent COVID-19.

V gene TRBV19 combines with J gene TRBJ1-1; D might be TRBD1 (6 bases). Deletions cut 1 base from V and 1 base from J, with 10 bases between. CDR1 is LNHDA and CDR2 is SQIVND in the germline V gene (reference sequence). The CDR3 has 15 residues. CDR3 DNA: TGTGCCAGTAGTATAGGGACAGTCCCGAACACTGAAGCTTTCTTT. Translating it yields CASSIGTVPNTEAFF.

Only one count was recorded for this clone. This chain links TRBV5-1 with TRBJ2-7; tentatively, D is TRBD2 (6 bases). CDR3 length equals 12 residues. Trimming cost V 0 bases and J 6 bases, with 7 bases left between them. The V gene's germline CDR1 is SGHRS and CDR2 YFSETQ. The CDR3 loop is CASSLEGGEQYF. DNA for the CDR3: TGCGCCAGCAGCTTGGAGGGAGGCGAGCAGTACTTC.

CDR3 in DNA: TGTGCCAGCAGCCAAAACGGCGGGCTGAATGAAAAACTGTTTTTT. It yields the protein CASSQNGGLNEKLFF. This sequence joins TRBV4-2 and TRBJ1-4, with D uncertain. Trimming removed 2 bases from V and 5 bases from J, with 12 bases in between. Germline values: CDR1 LGHNA, CDR2 YNFKEQ. The CDR3 has 15 amino acids.

This clone was found a few times. The chain employs TRBV5-1 and TRBJ2-3; 12 bases map to TRBD2. J was trimmed by 2 bases and V by 4 bases; bases with no gene match: 5. Germline CDR1 and CDR2: SGHRS and YFSETQ. This CDR3 is built from 16 residues. The CDR3 nucleotides are TGCGCCAGCAGCCCCGGACTAGCGGGGCCCACAGATACGCAGTATTTT. It is translated as CASSPGLAGPTDTQYF.

This clone was seen a few times. This rearrangement joins TRBV29-1 to TRBJ2-1, with TRBD2 as a possible D gene (8 bases). There are 13 residues in the CDR3. Germline loops: CDR1 SQVTM, CDR2 ANQGSEA. V lost 7 bases to trimming and J lost 5 bases, with 15 bases between them. For the CDR3, the DNA is TGCAGCGCCCGCGGGGGGACAGACAATGAGCAGTTCTTC. Its protein is CSARGGTDNEQFF.

The chain combines TRBV2 with TRBJ1-1, with 9 nucleotides matching TRBD1. Germline V gene data show CDR1 as SNHLY and CDR2 as FYNNEI. This CDR3 contains 14 residues. Germline trimming cut 7 bases from V and 4 bases from J; bases unmatched to any gene: 7. The CDR3 region is CASTLTGGGTEAFF. In nucleotides, the CDR3 is TGTGCCAGCACCCTGACAGGGGGAGGCACTGAAGCTTTCTTT.

The rearrangement joins TRBV10-3 to TRBJ1-1; 7 bases match TRBD1. There are 13 residues in the CDR3. Germline V gene sequence: CDR1 ENHRY, CDR2 SYGVKD. With V trimmed by 4 bases and J by 3 bases, 2 bases remained unmatched. As DNA, the CDR3 is TGTGCCATCAGTGTAGGGGGCGACACTGAAGCTTTCTTT. This encodes CAISVGGDTEAFF.

This chain connects TRBV30 to TRBJ1-1, with a possible D match to TRBD1 (5 bases). Germline V gives CDR1 GTSNPN, CDR2 SVGIG (reference sequence). The CDR3 extends over 14 amino acids. V lost 0 bases, J lost 6 bases, and 14 bases lay in between. Here the CDR3 DNA reads TGTGCCTGGAGTGTTGGTAGGGGAATCGCTGAAGCTTTCTTT. Translating it yields CAWSVGRGIAEAFF.

This clone was picked up a small number of times. This chain uses TRBV30 with TRBJ2-3, with 9 bases that match TRBD1. Germline V gene sequence: CDR1 GTSNPN, CDR2 SVGIG (reference sequence). The CDR3 length is 16 residues. V lost 3 bases and J lost 4; bases outside the gene matches: 11. The CDR3 region is CAWRLQGATRADTQYF. The CDR3 nucleotides are TGTGCCTGGAGACTACAGGGGGCTACGCGGGCAGATACGCAGTATTTT.